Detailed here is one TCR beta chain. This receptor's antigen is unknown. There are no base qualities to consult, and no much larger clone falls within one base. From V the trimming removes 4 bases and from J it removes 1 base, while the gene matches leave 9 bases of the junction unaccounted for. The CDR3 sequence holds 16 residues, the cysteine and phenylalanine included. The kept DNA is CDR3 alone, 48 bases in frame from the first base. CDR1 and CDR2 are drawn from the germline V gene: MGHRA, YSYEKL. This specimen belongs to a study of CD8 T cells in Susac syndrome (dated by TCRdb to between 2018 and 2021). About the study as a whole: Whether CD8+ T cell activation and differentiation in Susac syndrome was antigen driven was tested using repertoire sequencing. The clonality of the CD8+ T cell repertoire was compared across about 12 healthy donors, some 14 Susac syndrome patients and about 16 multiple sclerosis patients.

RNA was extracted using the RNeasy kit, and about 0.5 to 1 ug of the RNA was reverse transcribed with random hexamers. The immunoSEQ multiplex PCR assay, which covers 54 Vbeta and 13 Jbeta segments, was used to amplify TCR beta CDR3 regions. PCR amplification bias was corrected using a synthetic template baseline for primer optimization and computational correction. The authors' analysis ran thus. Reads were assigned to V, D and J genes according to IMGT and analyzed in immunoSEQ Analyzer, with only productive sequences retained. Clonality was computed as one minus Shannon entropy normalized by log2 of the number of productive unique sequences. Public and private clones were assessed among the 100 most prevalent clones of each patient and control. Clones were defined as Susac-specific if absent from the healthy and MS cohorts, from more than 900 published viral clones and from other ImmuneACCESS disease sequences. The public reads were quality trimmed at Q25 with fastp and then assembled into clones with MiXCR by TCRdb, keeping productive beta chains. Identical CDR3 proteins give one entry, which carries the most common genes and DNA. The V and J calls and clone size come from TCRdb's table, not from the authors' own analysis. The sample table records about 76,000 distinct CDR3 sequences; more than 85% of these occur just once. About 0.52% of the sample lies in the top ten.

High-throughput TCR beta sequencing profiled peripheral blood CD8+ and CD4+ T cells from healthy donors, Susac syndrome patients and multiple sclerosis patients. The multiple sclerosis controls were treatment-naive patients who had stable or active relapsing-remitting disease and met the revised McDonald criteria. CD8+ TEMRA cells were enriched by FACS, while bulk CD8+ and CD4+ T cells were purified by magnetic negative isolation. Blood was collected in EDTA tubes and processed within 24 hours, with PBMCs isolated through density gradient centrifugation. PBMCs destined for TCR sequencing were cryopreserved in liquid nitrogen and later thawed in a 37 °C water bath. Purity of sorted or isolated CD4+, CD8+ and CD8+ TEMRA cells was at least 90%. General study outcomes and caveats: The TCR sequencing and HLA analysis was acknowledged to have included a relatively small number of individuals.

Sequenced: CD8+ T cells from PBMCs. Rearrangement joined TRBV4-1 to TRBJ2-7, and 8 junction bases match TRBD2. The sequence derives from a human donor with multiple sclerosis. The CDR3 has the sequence CASSPPGVAGSYEQYF. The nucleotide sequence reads TGCGCCAGCAGCCCTCCCGGGGTAGCGGGGTCCTACGAGCAGTACTTC.